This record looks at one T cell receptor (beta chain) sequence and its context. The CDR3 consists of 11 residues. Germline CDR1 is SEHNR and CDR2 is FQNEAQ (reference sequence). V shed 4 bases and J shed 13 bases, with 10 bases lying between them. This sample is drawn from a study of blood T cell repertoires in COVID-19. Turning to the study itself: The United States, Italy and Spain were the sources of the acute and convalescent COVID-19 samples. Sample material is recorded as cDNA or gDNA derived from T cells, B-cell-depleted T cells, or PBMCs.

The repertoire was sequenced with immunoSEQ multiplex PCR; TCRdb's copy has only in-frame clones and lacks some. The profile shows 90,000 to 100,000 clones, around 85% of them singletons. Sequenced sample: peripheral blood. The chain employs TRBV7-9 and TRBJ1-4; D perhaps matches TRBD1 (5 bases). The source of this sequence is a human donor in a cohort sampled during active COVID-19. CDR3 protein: CASSSSDTLFF. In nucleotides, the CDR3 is TGTGCCAGCAGCTCATCGGACACACTGTTTTTT.